This T cell receptor (beta chain) was recorded in a study of control samples from healthy donors and cancer patients. The CDR3 has 16 amino acids. The germline gives CDR1 GTSNPN, CDR2 SVGIG (reference sequence). Trimming removed 0 bases at V and 2 bases at J, with 17 bases between. The repertoire was sequenced with immunoSEQ multiplex PCR; TCRdb's copy has only in-frame clones and lacks some. This table has approximately 82,000 clones, more than 75% appearing once. The receptor's source is a man aged 45-60 years in good health. This chain joins TRBV30 and TRBJ2-7; D could derive from TRBD1 or TRBD2 (5 bases each). Input material: blood. CDR3 sequence (DNA): TGTGCCTGGAGTGTAGGTTGGAGAGGGACCCCCTACGAGCAGTACTTC. The encoded protein is CAWSVGWRGTPYEQYF. Based on the CDR3 plus reference TRBV30 and TRBJ2-7, the full variable domain is SQTIHQWPATLVQPVGSPLSLECTVEGTSNPNLYWYRQAAGRGLQLLFYSVGIGQISSEVPQNLSASRPQDRQFILSSKKLLLSDSGFYLCAWSVGWRGTPYEQYFGPGTRLTVT.